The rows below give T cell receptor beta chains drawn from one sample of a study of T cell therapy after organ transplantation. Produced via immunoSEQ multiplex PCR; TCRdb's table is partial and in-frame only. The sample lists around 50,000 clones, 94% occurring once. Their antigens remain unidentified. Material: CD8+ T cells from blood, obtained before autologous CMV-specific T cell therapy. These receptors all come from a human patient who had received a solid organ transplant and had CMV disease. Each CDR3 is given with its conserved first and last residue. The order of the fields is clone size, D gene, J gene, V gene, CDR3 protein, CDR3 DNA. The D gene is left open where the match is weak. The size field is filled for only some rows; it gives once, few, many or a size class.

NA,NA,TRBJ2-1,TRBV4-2,CASSQAPGRDFGGDEQFF,TGTGCCAGCAGCCAGGCCCCGGGGAGAGACTTCGGTGGCGATGAGCAGTTCTTC
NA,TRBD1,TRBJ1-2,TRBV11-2,CASSGQGDYGYTF,TGTGCCAGCAGCGGGCAGGGGGACTATGGCTACACCTTC
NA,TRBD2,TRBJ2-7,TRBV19,CASSAGTSGTYEQYF,TGTGCCAGTAGTGCCGGGACTAGCGGTACCTACGAGCAGTACTTC
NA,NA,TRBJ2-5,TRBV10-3,CAISSVGQAQQETQYF,TGTGCCATCAGTTCTGTGGGGCAGGCCCAGCAAGAGACCCAGTACTTC
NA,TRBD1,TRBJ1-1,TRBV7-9,CASSLHRGENTEAFF,TGTGCCAGCAGCCTACACAGGGGGGAGAACACTGAAGCTTTCTTT
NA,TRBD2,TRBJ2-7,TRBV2,CASSEASGSSYEQYF,TGTGCCAGCAGTGAAGCGAGCGGGAGCTCCTACGAGCAGTACTTC
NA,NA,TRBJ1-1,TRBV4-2,CASSQDGQTNTEAFF,TGTGCCAGCAGCCAAGACGGACAGACTAACACTGAAGCTTTCTTT
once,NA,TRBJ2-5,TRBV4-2,CASSENHRVGMGSTQYF,TGTGCCAGCAGCGAAAACCACAGGGTGGGGATGGGTTCGACCCAGTACTTC
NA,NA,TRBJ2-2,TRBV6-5,CASRRGGFNTGELFF,TGTGCCAGCAGAAGGGGGGGATTCAACACCGGGGAGCTGTTTTTT
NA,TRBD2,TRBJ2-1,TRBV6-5,CASSQLAGDWHEQFF,TGTGCCAGCAGTCAACTAGCGGGAGATTGGCATGAGCAGTTCTTC
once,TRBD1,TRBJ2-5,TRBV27,CASSLTGGIETQYF,TGTGCCAGCAGTTTGACAGGGGGCATTGAGACCCAGTACTTC
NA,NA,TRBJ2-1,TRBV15,CATSRTGFNNEQFF,TGTGCCACCAGCAGAACAGGGTTTAACAATGAGCAGTTCTTC
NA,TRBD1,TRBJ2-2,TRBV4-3,CASSPPRQGIANTGELFF,TGCGCCAGCAGCCCCCCCAGACAGGGGATCGCGAACACCGGGGAGCTGTTTTTT
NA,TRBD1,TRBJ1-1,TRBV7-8,CASSSDRVRVTEAFF,TGTGCCAGCAGCTCGGACAGGGTGCGGGTCACTGAAGCTTTCTTT
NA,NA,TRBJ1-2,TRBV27,CASSSARGRDGYTF,TGTGCCAGCAGTTCTGCCAGGGGCAGGGATGGCTACACCTTC
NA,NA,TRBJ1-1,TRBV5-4,CASSFGEGQAFF,TGTGCCAGCAGCTTTGGGGAGGGGCAAGCTTTCTTT
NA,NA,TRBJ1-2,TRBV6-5,CASRTRDGTYGYTF,TGTGCCAGCAGAACACGGGACGGGACCTATGGCTACACCTTC
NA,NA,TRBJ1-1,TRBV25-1,CASSASVQRGALNTEAFF,TGTGCCAGCAGTGCCTCGGTTCAGCGGGGGGCTTTGAACACTGAAGCTTTCTTT
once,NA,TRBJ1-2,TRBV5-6,CASSLEAAANYGYTF,TGTGCCAGCAGCTTGGAGGCAGCAGCTAACTATGGCTACACCTTC
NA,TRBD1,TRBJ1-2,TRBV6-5,CASSYSTGEAEYGYTF,TGTGCCAGCAGTTACTCCACAGGGGAAGCAGAGTATGGCTACACCTTC
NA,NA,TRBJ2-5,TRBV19,CASSPGGGGVAETQYF,TGTGCCAGTAGTCCAGGGGGGGGAGGCGTAGCGGAGACCCAGTACTTC
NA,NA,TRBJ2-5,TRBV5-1,CASSLGALWVGETQYF,TGCGCCAGCAGCTTAGGGGCTCTCTGGGTGGGGGAGACCCAGTACTTC